The 14 T cell receptor beta chains reported below all come from one sample, sequenced in a study of naive and memory T cell subsets. The SP2 primer and nested alpha and beta constant region primers amplified ligated cDNA in four rounds. From the 5' RACE reads, TCRdb called clonotypes with MiXCR, one entry per CDR3 protein. In the table there are about 48,000 distinct CDR3 sequences, approximately 4.5% of which are singletons. TCR cDNA received a 3' ligated oligonucleotide that carried a UMI. These receptors came from a female donor in good health.

The CDR3 DNA reads TGTGCCAGCAGTTTAGGGGGGGGGAGCGCAGATACGCAGTATTTT. Translated, it gives CASSLGGGSADTQYF. This chain connects TRBV27 to TRBJ2-3; TRBD2 agrees at 7 bases. Trimming cost V 2 bases and J 4 bases; bases outside gene matches: 6. The CDR3 sequence is 15 residues long. Looked up from germline, CDR1 is MNHEY and CDR2 is SMNVEV (reference sequence).

This clonotype has at least ten counts. V and J are TRBV28 and TRBJ2-6; 12 bases line up with TRBD2. This CDR3 spans 17 amino acids. Germline V gene data show CDR1 as MDHEN and CDR2 as SYDVKM. Germline trimming cut 6 bases from V and 3 bases from J; bases unmatched to any gene: 6. In DNA form, the CDR3 reads TGTGCCAGCAGCCCTAGCGGGAGGGCACTTGGGGCCAACGTCCTGACTTTC. This codes for CASSPSGRALGANVLTF.

This clonotype appeared many times. The chain employs TRBV9 and TRBJ1-6, with 9 bases matching TRBD1. The CDR3 has 16 residues. The germline CDR1 and CDR2 sequences are SGDLS and YYNGEE. Germline trimming cut 1 base from V and 7 bases from J; bases unmatched to any gene: 6. The CDR3 spells CASSVNDGQGNSPLHF. The CDR3 DNA sequence: TGTGCCAGCAGCGTAAACGACGGACAGGGGAATTCACCCCTCCACTTT.

This clonotype was recorded at least ten times. Here the CDR3 DNA reads TGTGCCAGCAGCAGGGGTTACGAGCAGTACTTC. Translation: CASSRGYEQYF. J is TRBJ2-7 and V is TRBV7-2; D perhaps matches TRBD1 (5 bases). The CDR3 covers 11 residues. CDR1 and CDR2 (germline): SGHTA, FQGNSA. With 5 bases removed from V and 4 bases from J, the gap between germline ends came to 6 bases.

This clonotype has a count of ten or more. The gene calls are TRBV28 and TRBJ2-7; 8 positions match TRBD1. V lost 6 bases, J lost 3 bases, and 7 bases stayed unmatched. This CDR3 is 14 amino acids long. The germline V gene encodes CDR1 MDHEN and CDR2 SYDVKM. The CDR3, as DNA: TGTGCCAGCAGCCTCAGGGGGCTTGGCTACGAGCAGTACTTC. It specifies CASSLRGLGYEQYF.

This clonotype occurred many times. The V call is TRBV4-2, the J call TRBJ2-1, with 9 bases that match TRBD2. This CDR3 has 14 residues. In germline, CDR1 is LGHNA, CDR2 YNFKEQ. Trimming cost V 6 bases and J 8 bases; bases outside gene matches: 8. CDR3 sequence: CASSRVQREDEQFF. For the CDR3, the DNA is TGTGCCAGCAGTCGAGTTCAGCGGGAGGATGAGCAGTTCTTC.

Ten or more counts support this clonotype. The V and J genes are TRBV20-1 and TRBJ2-3, with D maybe TRBD2 (6 bases). The CDR3 has 13 amino acids. The germline V gene encodes CDR1 DFQATT and CDR2 SNEGSKA (reference sequence). V shed 4 bases and J shed 6 bases, with 14 bases lying between them. CDR3 nucleotide sequence: TGCAGTGCTACACTGCTAGCGTTGGATACGCAGTATTTT. Its protein is CSATLLALDTQYF.

In its sample, this clonotype was seen a few times. A much larger clone differs by one base, so this may be a read error. The J gene is TRBJ1-2, the V gene TRBV29-1, with 8 bases that match TRBD1. The germline V gene encodes CDR1 SQVTM and CDR2 ANQGSEA. The length of the CDR3 is 14 residues. The CDR3 is CSVEDGGQVYGDTF. The CDR3 coding sequence is TGCAGCGTTGAAGACGGGGGACAGGTCTATGGCGACACCTTC. Based on the CDR3 plus reference TRBV29-1 and TRBJ1-2, the full variable domain is SAVISQKPSRDICQRGTSLTIQCQVDSQVTMMFWYRQQPGQSLTLIATANQGSEATYESGFVIDKFPISRPNLTFSTLTVSNMSPEDSSIYLCSVEDGGQVYGDTFGSGTRLTVV.

This clonotype was observed a few times. The chain has TRBV7-2 and TRBJ2-2; D gene unclear. Germline V gives CDR1 SGHTA, CDR2 FQGNSA. V lost 7 bases and J 0 bases, leaving 12 bases between the germline ends. The CDR3 sequence is 15 residues long. CDR3 sequence reads: CASTPKTANTGELFF. The CDR3 DNA sequence: TGTGCCAGCACCCCTAAGACTGCGAACACCGGGGAGCTGTTTTTT.

At least ten counts were recorded for this clonotype. The genes are TRBV7-9 and TRBJ2-1, with a weak D call TRBD2 (6 bases). Germline V gene sequence: CDR1 SEHNR, CDR2 FQNEAQ (reference sequence). V was clipped by 1 base and J by 10 bases, with 8 bases between them. The CDR3 has 12 residues. The CDR3 DNA reads as TGTGCCAGCAGCTTAGTTCGGGAGGAGCAGTTCTTC. Protein: CASSLVREEQFF. The variable domain in full, with the rest retrieved from reference TRBV7-9 and TRBJ2-1, is DTGVSQNPRHKITKRGQNVTFRCDPISEHNRLYWYRQTLGQGPEFLTYFQNEAQLEKSRLLSDRFSAERPKGSFSTLEIQRTEQGDSAMYLCASSLVREEQFFGPGTRLTVL.

The gene calls are TRBV6-5 and TRBJ1-4; unclear D gene. Between the trimmed V and J ends, which lost 4 bases and 6 bases, there was a span of 15 bases. The CDR3 extends over 15 amino acids. Germline assignment: CDR1 MNHEY and CDR2 SVGAGI. The CDR3: CASSSGSTADEKLFF. The CDR3 region has the DNA TGTGCCAGCAGTTCGGGATCGACGGCGGATGAAAAACTGTTTTTT.

This clonotype was counted many times. The CDR3 loop is CASKLLAGEENIQYF. In DNA form, the CDR3 reads TGTGCCAGCAAACTACTAGCGGGAGAGGAAAACATTCAGTACTTC. J is TRBJ2-4 and V is TRBV28; TRBD2 agrees at 11 bases. J was trimmed by 5 bases and V by 7 bases; bases with no gene match: 7. The germline V gene has CDR1 MDHEN and CDR2 SYDVKM. This CDR3 region has 15 residues.

This clonotype was counted between two and nine times. The J gene is TRBJ2-7, the V gene TRBV9; D gene unclear. The CDR3 is 13 residues long. Between the trimmed V and J ends, which lost 0 bases and 9 bases, there was a span of 13 bases. The germline gives CDR1 SGDLS, CDR2 YYNGEE. The CDR3 DNA follows: TGTGCCAGCAGCGTAGACCTTAGGAACAGGCAGTACTTC. Residues: CASSVDLRNRQYF.

Note on this clonotype: A read error may be the cause here, since a much bigger clone is one base away. The V gene is TRBV7-9, the J gene TRBJ2-1, with D possibly being TRBD1 or TRBD2 (6 bases each). Germline V lookup: CDR1 SEHNR, CDR2 FQNEAQ (reference sequence). The V gene lost 4 bases and the J gene lost 3 bases, with 16 bases spanning the gap. The CDR3 is 16 residues long. The DNA for the CDR3 is TGTGCCAGCAGCTCCCTAGGGGGGAGTTTCTACAATGAGCAGTTCTTC. Protein: CASSSLGGSFYNEQFF.